One and the same sample provided the 13 T cell receptor beta chains below, sequenced in a study of blood T cell repertoires in COVID-19. Clones were read by immunoSEQ multiplex PCR, and TCRdb kept only the in-frame ones, dropping some. The sample holds 300,000 to 350,000 clones, around four fifths seen once. Input material: peripheral blood. The origin of the receptors is a man under 40 with active or convalescent COVID-19.

This chain uses TRBV6-2 or TRBV6-3 with TRBJ2-2; tentatively, D is TRBD1 (5 bases). The CDR3 extends over 16 amino acids. Trimming took 5 bases from V and 8 from J, leaving 21 bases between them. Germline-derived CDR1 and CDR2 are MNHEY and SVGEGT. CDR3 DNA: TGTGCCAGCAGTACAGGTGGCAGGTTTAACGGTGGGGAGCTGTTTTTT. It yields the protein CASSTGGRFNGGELFF.

The V and J genes are TRBV6-5 and TRBJ2-3; 9 bases map to TRBD2. CDR1 and CDR2 (germline): MNHEY, SVGAGI. CDR3 length equals 16 residues. The V gene end was trimmed by 0 bases and the J gene end by 3 bases; junction bases not matched to a gene: 4. Here the CDR3 reads CASSYSMSGGTDTQYF. DNA of the CDR3: TGTGCCAGCAGTTACTCGATGAGCGGGGGGACAGATACGCAGTATTTT.

The rearrangement joins TRBV6-5 to TRBJ1-1; D ambiguous. This CDR3 contains 14 residues. Germline V gene data show CDR1 as MNHEY and CDR2 as SVGAGI. Trimming took 2 bases from V and 1 from J, leaving 8 bases between them. This CDR3 reads CASSYRGTNTEAFF. The CDR3 nucleotides are TGTGCCAGCAGTTACCGGGGTACGAACACTGAAGCTTTCTTT.

The rearrangement links TRBV9 to TRBJ2-6; D gene ambiguous. V gave up 3 bases and J gave up 1 base, with 20 bases separating them. The germline V gene has CDR1 SGDLS and CDR2 YYNGEE. CDR3 length: 19 amino acids. CDR3 amino acids: CASSATPGEVWSGANVLTF. CDR3 sequence (DNA): TGTGCCAGCAGCGCTACCCCGGGTGAGGTATGGTCTGGGGCCAACGTCCTGACTTTC. The complete variable domain, with remaining parts taken from reference TRBV9 and TRBJ2-6, reads DSGVTQTPKHLITATGQRVTLRCSPRSGDLSVYWYQQSLDQGLQFLIQYYNGEERAKGNILERFSAQQFPDLHSELNLSSLELGDSALYFCASSATPGEVWSGANVLTFGAGSRLTVL.

The CDR3 DNA reads as TGTGCCAGCAGGAAGCCCGCCGGCAATGAGCAGTTCTTC. Its protein product is CASRKPAGNEQFF. The chain couples TRBV6-5 to TRBJ2-1; no clear D. V was pared by 6 bases and J by 6 bases, with 12 bases between. Germline V gives CDR1 MNHEY, CDR2 SVGAGI. CDR3 size: 13 residues.

The chain links TRBV6-5 to TRBJ1-4, with D possibly matching TRBD1 (5 bases). Germline V gene lookup returns CDR1 MNHEY and CDR2 SVGAGI. Trimming shortened V by 6 bases and J by 8 bases, and 13 bases separated the two germline ends. The CDR3 has 13 amino acids. CDR3 sequence reads: CASRQGSHEKLFF. The CDR3 region has the DNA TGTGCCAGCAGGCAGGGTAGCCACGAAAAACTGTTTTTT.

This clone was picked up one time. The chain employs TRBV15 and TRBJ2-7, with a weak D call TRBD1 (6 bases). The CDR3 is 13 amino acids. Germline CDR1 reads LNHNV; CDR2 reads YYDKDF (reference sequence). Trimming pared 5 bases from V and 7 bases from J, leaving 15 bases between. CDR3 loop: CATSRTGLQEQYF. The DNA of the CDR3 is TGTGCCACCAGCCGTACAGGGTTGCAAGAGCAGTACTTC.

This rearrangement joins TRBV18 to TRBJ1-6; 7 nucleotides match TRBD1. With 0 bases clipped from V and 10 bases from J, the junction kept 6 bases outside the gene matches. The CDR3 has 15 residues. Per germline, CDR1 KGHSH and CDR2 LQKENI. CDR3 DNA: TGTGCCAGCTCACCACCGGGCAGGGGGAACTCACCCCTCCACTTT. Translated, it gives CASSPPGRGNSPLHF.

This chain connects TRBV28 to TRBJ2-5, with 8 positions matching TRBD1. The junction had 5 bases not matched to a gene; V was cut back by 4 bases and J by 1 base. The CDR3 loop spans 15 amino acids. CDR1 MDHEN and CDR2 SYDVKM come from the germline V gene. In nucleotides, the CDR3 is TGTGCCAGCAGTTGGTGGGGACAGGCCCAAGAGACCCAGTACTTC. It specifies CASSWWGQAQETQYF.

The chain has TRBV30 and TRBJ2-3; possibly TRBD2 for D (5 bases). The V gene lost 3 bases and the J gene lost 0 bases, with 13 bases spanning the gap. This CDR3 has 15 residues. Germline CDR1 GTSNPN, CDR2 SVGIG (reference sequence). DNA for the CDR3: TGTGCCTGGAGCACTTTGGACTCCAGCACAGATACGCAGTATTTT. This encodes CAWSTLDSSTDTQYF. Looking up the rest from reference TRBV30 and TRBJ2-3 gives the full variable domain: SQTIHQWPATLVQPVGSPLSLECTVEGTSNPNLYWYRQAAGRGLQLLFYSVGIGQISSEVPQNLSASRPQDRQFILSSKKLLLSDSGFYLCAWSTLDSSTDTQYFGPGTRLTVL.

This clone was counted between two and nine times. The chain is built from TRBV23-1 and TRBJ1-1, with D possibly being TRBD1 (6 bases). TRBV23-1 is an ORF, and what it does is uncertain. This CDR3 is built from 17 residues. The V gene lost 3 bases and the J gene lost 1 base, with 18 bases spanning the gap. CDR3 nucleotide sequence: TGCGCCAGCAGTCACCCCGGGGCAGGGGAGACGAACACTGAAGCTTTCTTT. Protein sequence: CASSHPGAGETNTEAFF.

The chain recombines TRBV9 with TRBJ2-3; D is perhaps TRBD1 (5 bases). The CDR3 has 16 residues. Germline values: CDR1 SGDLS, CDR2 YYNGEE. V was cut by 0 bases and J by 3 bases, with 14 bases left in between. CDR3 sequence reads: CASSVAGGAGTDTQYF. The CDR3 DNA is TGTGCCAGCAGCGTAGCTGGTGGGGCCGGGACAGATACGCAGTATTTT.

V is TRBV7-3 and J is TRBJ2-5, with D unclear. Trimming took 2 bases from V and 2 from J, leaving 9 bases between them. Germline lookup yields CDR1 SGHTA and CDR2 FQGTGA. The length of the CDR3 is 14 residues. The CDR3 is CASSLSQAQETQYF. CDR3 coding DNA: TGTGCCAGCAGCTTATCCCAGGCGCAAGAGACCCAGTACTTC.